This TCR beta chain originates from a study of cytomegalovirus exposure and HLA in healthy donors. Study-wide findings and caveats: The study designated 150 or so TCR beta chains cytomegalovirus-associated. A later analysis reportedly found fewer N-insertions in an Asian-associated ancestry cluster than the approximately 660-donor mean.

Researchers ran the PCR with 60 Vbeta and 13 Jbeta primers. The repertoire was sequenced with immunoSEQ multiplex PCR; TCRdb's copy has only in-frame clones and lacks some. The sample has around 110,000 clones, over 50% seen once. The V gene's germline CDR1 is SGHRS and CDR2 YFSETQ. V gave up 0 bases and J gave up 9 bases, with 12 bases separating them. The CDR3 has 14 amino acids. With respect to this clone: Its antigen is as yet unknown.

Input material: PBMCs. This chain uses TRBV5-1 with TRBJ2-2; no firm D call. This sequence was found in a woman between 35 and 50 years old in good health and CMV-seropositive. In DNA form, the CDR3 reads TGCGCCAGCAGCTTGGGAGATTCAGGAAGGGAGCTGTTTTTT. It codes for CASSLGDSGRELFF.